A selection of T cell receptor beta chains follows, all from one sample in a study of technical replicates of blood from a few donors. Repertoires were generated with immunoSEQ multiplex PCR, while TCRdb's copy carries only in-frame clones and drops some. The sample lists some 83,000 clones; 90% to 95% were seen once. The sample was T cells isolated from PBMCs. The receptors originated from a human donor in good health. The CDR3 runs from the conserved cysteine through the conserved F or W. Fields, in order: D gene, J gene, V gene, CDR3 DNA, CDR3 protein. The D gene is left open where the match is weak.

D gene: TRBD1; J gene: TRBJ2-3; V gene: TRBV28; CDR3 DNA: TGTGCCAGCAGCCCGGACAGGGGAACAGATACGCAGTATTTT; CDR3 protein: CASSPDRGTDTQYF
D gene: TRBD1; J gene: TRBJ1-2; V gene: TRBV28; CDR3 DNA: TGTGCCAGCAGTTTAAAAGGGGGCGGGGTACTGTTTGGCTACACCTTC; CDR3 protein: CASSLKGGGVLFGYTF
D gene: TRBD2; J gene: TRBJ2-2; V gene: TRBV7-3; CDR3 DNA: TGTGCCAGCAGCGCCTGGACTAGCGCGGACACCGGGGAGCTGTTTTTT; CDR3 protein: CASSAWTSADTGELFF
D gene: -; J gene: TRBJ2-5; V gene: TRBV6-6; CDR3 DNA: TGTGCCAGCATGGGGGGCCAAGAGACCCAGTACTTC; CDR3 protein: CASMGGQETQYF
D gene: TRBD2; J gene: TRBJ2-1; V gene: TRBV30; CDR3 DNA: TGTGCCTGGAGCCCCCTCGCTAGCGGGAGGGCCGATGAGCAGTTCTTC; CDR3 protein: CAWSPLASGRADEQFF
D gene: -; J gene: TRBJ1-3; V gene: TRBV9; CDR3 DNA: TGTGCCAGCAGCTCGTGGACAGAGAACACCATATATTTT; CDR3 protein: CASSSWTENTIYF
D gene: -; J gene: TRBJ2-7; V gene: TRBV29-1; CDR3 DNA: TGCAGCGTTGAAGACTACTCTCCCTACGAGCAGTACTTC; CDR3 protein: CSVEDYSPYEQYF
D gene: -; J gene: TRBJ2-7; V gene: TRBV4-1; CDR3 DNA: TGCGCCAGCAGCCAAGTCTCGGGATCTGGCGAGCAGTACTTC; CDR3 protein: CASSQVSGSGEQYF
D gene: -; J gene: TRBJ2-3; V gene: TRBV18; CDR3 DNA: TGTGCCAGCTCACCAGAGATAGCCGCCACAGATACGCAGTATTTT; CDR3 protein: CASSPEIAATDTQYF
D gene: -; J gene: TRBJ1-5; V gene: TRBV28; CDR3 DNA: TGTGCCGGAGGTTTTTATCAGCCCCAGCATTTT; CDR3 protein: CAGGFYQPQHF
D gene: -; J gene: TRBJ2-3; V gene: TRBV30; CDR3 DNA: TGTGCCTGGAGTAGAGGAGATACGCAGTATTTT; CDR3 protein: CAWSRGDTQYF
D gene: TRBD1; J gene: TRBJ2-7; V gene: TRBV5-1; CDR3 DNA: TGCGCCAGCAGCTTGGGACAGGGGGCCTACGAGCAGTACTTC; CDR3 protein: CASSLGQGAYEQYF
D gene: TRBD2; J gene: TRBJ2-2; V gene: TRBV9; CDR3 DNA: TGTGCCAGCAGCGTAGGTTTGGGGACTAGCGGATACACCGGGGAGCTGTTTTTT; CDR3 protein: CASSVGLGTSGYTGELFF
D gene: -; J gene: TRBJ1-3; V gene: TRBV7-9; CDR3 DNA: TGTGCCAGCAGCTTAGATTCACTGAAGTCTGGAAACACCATATATTTT; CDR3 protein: CASSLDSLKSGNTIYF
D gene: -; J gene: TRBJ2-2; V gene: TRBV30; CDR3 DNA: TGTGCCTGGAGTCCCTTCACCGGGGAGCTGTTTTTT; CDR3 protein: CAWSPFTGELFF
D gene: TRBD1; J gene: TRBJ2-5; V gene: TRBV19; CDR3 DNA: TGTGCCAGTAGTATTGTAGGGACAGGGGCCCAAGAGACCCAGTACTTC; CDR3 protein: CASSIVGTGAQETQYF
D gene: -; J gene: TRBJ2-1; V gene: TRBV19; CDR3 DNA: TGTGCCAGTAATCTAGGGGGGGACCATGAGCAGTTCTTC; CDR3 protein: CASNLGGDHEQFF
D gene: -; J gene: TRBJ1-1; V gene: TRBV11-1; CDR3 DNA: TGTGCCAGCAGCCGACGAAGGGACTTAACCGAAGGCGAAGCTTTCTTT; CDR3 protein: CASSRRRDLTEGEAFF
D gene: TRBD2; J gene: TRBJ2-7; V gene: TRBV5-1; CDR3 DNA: TGCGCCAGCAGCTTGGGAGCGGGAGGGGTAGAGCAGTACTTC; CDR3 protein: CASSLGAGGVEQYF
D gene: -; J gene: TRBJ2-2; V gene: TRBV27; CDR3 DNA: TGTGCCAGCAGTTTCTTGAGGATTAGACCCACCGGGGAGCTGTTTTTT; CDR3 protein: CASSFLRIRPTGELFF
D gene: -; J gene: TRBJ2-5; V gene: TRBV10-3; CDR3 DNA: TGTGCCATCAGTGGCTATCGCGGAGAAGAGACCCAGTACTTC; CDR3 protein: CAISGYRGEETQYF
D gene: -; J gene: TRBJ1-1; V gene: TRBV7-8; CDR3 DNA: TGTGCCAGCAGCTTAGAATCCCGGAACACTGAAGCTTTCTTT; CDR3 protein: CASSLESRNTEAFF